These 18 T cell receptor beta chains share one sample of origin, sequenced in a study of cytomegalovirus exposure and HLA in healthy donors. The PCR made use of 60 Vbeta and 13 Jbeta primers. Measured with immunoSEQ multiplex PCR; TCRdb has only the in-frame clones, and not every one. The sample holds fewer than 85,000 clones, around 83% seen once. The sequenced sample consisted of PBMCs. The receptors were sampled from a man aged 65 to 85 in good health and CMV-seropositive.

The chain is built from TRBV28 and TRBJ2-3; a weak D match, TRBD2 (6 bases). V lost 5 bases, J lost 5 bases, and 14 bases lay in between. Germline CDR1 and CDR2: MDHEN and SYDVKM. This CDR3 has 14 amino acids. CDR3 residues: CASSPPGRGDTQYF. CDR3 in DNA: TGTGCCAGCAGTCCCCCCGGGCGGGGAGATACGCAGTATTTT.

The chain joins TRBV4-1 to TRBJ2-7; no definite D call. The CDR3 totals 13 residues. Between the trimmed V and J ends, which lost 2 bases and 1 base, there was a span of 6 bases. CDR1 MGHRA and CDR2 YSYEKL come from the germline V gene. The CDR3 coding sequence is TGCGCCAGCAGCCAAAGCGCTTCCTACGAGCAGTACTTC. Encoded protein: CASSQSASYEQYF.

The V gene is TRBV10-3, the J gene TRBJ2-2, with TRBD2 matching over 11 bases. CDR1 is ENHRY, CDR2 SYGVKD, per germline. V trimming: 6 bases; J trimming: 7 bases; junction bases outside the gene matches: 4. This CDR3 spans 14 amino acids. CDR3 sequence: CAIRMGLADGELFF. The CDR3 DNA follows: TGTGCCATCAGGATGGGACTAGCGGACGGGGAGCTGTTTTTT.

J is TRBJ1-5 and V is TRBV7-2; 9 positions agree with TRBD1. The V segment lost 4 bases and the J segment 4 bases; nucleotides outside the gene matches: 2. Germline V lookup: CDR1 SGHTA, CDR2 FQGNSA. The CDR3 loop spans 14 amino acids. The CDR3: CASSSTGGNQPQHF. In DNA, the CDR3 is TGTGCCAGCAGCTCGACAGGGGGTAATCAGCCCCAGCATTTT.

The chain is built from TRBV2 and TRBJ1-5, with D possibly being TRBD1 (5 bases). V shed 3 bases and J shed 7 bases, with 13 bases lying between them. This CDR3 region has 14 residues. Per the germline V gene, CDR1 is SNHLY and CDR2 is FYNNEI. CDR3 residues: CASSEVGGGQPQHF. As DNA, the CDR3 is TGTGCCAGCAGTGAGGTGGGGGGAGGACAGCCCCAGCATTTT.

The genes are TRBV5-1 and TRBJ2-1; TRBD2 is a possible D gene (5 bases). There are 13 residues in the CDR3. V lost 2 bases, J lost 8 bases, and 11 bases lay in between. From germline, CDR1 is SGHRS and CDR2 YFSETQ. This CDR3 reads CASSFAGMDEQFF. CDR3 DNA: TGCGCCAGCAGCTTCGCGGGTATGGATGAGCAGTTCTTC. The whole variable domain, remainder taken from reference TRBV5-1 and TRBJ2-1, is KAGVTQTPRYLIKTRGQQVTLSCSPISGHRSVSWYQQTPGQGLQFLFEYFSETQRNKGNFPGRFSGRQFSNSRSEMNVSTLELGDSALYLCASSFAGMDEQFFGPGTRLTVL.

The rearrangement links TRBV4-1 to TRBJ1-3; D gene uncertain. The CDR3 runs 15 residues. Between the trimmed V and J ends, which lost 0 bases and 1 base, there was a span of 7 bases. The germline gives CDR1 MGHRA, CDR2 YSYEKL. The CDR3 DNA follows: TGCGCCAGCAGCCAAGATCGGGGTTCTGGAAACACCATATATTTT. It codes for CASSQDRGSGNTIYF.

CDR3 sequence: CASRRQRAYEQYF. Written as DNA, the CDR3 is TGTGCCAGCAGGAGACAGAGAGCCTACGAGCAGTACTTC. The V call is TRBV28, the J call TRBJ2-5; perhaps TRBD1 as D (5 bases). The DNA end lines up better with TRBJ2-7; the J call may be wrong. Germline V gene sequence: CDR1 MDHEN, CDR2 SYDVKM. The CDR3 contains 13 residues.

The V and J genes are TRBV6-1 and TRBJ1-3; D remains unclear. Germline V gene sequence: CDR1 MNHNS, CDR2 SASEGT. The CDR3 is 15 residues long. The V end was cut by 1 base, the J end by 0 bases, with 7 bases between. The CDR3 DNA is TGTGCCAGCAGTGAAGTGGGAGCCTCTGGAAACACCATATATTTT. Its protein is CASSEVGASGNTIYF.

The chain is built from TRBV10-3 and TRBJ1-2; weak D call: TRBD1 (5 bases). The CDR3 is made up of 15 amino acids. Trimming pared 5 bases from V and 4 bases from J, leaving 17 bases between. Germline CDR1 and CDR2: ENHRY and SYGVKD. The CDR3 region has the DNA TGTGCCATCAGTCAAGGGGTAGGGGATACCTATGGCTACACCTTC. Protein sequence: CAISQGVGDTYGYTF.

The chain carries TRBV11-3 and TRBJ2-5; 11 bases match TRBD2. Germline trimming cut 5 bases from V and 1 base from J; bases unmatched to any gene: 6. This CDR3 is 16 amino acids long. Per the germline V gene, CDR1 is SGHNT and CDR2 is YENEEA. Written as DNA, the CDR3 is TGTGCCAGCAGCCCCGGGACTAGCGGTACCCAAGAGACCCAGTACTTC. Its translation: CASSPGTSGTQETQYF. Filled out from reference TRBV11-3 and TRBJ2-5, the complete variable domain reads EAGVVQSPRYKIIEKKQPVAFWCNPISGHNTLYWYLQNLGQGPELLIRYENEEAVDDSQLPKDRFSAERLKGVDSTLKIQPAELGDSAVYLCASSPGTSGTQETQYFGPGTRLLVL.

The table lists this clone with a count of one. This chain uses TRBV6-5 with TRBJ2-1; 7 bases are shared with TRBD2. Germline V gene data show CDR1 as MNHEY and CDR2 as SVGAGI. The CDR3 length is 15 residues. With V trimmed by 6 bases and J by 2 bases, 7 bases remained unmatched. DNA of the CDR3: TGTGCCAGCAGCCCCACCAGCGGGACCTACAATGAGCAGTTCTTC. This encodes CASSPTSGTYNEQFF.

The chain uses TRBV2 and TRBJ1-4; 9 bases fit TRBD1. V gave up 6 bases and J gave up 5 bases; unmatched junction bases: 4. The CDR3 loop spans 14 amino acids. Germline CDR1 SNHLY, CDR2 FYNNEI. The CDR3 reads CASRDRGTNEKLFF. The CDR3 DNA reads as TGTGCCAGCAGGGACAGGGGTACGAATGAAAAACTGTTTTTT.

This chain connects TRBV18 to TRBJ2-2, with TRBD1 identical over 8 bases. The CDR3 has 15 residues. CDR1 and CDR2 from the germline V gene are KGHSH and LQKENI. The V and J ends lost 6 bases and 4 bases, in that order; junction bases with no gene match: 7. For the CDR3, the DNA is TGTGCCAGCTCGCGACAGGGGTACGGCACCGGGGAGCTGTTTTTT. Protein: CASSRQGYGTGELFF.

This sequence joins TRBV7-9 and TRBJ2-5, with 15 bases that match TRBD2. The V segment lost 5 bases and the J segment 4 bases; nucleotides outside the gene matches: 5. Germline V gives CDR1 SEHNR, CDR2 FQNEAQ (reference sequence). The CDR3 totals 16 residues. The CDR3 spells CASSIGTSGGLETQYF. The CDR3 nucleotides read TGTGCCAGCAGCATCGGGACTAGCGGGGGGTTAGAGACCCAGTACTTC.

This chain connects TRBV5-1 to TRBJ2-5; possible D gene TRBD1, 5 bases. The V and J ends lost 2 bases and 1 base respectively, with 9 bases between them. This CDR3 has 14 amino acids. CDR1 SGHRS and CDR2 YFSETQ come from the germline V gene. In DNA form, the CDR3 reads TGCGCCAGCAGCTTTCAGGGAATCCAAGAGACCCAGTACTTC. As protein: CASSFQGIQETQYF. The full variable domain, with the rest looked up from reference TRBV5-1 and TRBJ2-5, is KAGVTQTPRYLIKTRGQQVTLSCSPISGHRSVSWYQQTPGQGLQFLFEYFSETQRNKGNFPGRFSGRQFSNSRSEMNVSTLELGDSALYLCASSFQGIQETQYFGPGTRLLVL.

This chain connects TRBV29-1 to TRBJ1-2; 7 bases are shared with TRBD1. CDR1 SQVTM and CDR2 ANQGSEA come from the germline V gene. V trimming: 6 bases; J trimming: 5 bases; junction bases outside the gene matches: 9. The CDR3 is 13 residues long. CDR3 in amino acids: CSVDRPILYGYTF. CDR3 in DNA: TGCAGCGTGGACAGGCCCATCCTTTATGGCTACACCTTC.

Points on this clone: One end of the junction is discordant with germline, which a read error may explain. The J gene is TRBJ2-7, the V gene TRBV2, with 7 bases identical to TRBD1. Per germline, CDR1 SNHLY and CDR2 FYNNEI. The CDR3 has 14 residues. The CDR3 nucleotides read TGTGCCAGCAATGAACAGGGGACCGTATACGAGCAGTACTTC. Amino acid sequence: CASNEQGTVYEQYF.